The rows below give T cell receptor beta chains drawn from one sample of a study of blood T cell repertoires in COVID-19. Sequencing was performed with immunoSEQ multiplex PCR; in TCRdb, only in-frame clones are kept and a portion is missing. The profile shows 250,000 or so clones, about 87% of them singletons. The material sequenced was PBMCs or T cells enriched from blood (not recorded which). All receptors derive from a woman in her thirties or forties who had been exposed to COVID-19. Both conserved end residues are part of each CDR3. The D gene is left open where the match is weak. Not every row has a clone size; where given, it reads once, few, many or a size class.

V,D,J,size,DNA,CDR3
TRBV6-1,.,TRBJ1-3,.,TGTGCCAGCAGTGTTGACTTTAGGGGCTCTGGAAACACCATATATTTT,CASSVDFRGSGNTIYF
TRBV4-1,.,TRBJ1-3,.,TGCGCCAGCAGCCCGAGCGGGCGGGCAGGAAACACCATATATTTT,CASSPSGRAGNTIYF
TRBV5-8,.,TRBJ2-5,once,TGTGCCAGCCGGCGGCGCTCAGAGACCCAGTACTTC,CASRRRSETQYF
TRBV6-5,TRBD1,TRBJ1-5,once,TGTGCCAGCAGTTCTACAGGGGTCAGCAATCAGCCCCAGCATTTT,CASSSTGVSNQPQHF
TRBV5-4,.,TRBJ2-7,.,TGTGCCAGCAGCTTCCCGGGGGCCTACGAGCAGTACTTC,CASSFPGAYEQYF
TRBV9,.,TRBJ2-3,.,TGTGCCAGCAGCGGGGGGCCTAACGATACGCAGTATTTT,CASSGGPNDTQYF
TRBV7-9,TRBD2,TRBJ2-2,.,TGTGCCAGCAGCCCTCCGGGACTAGCGGGACTGGAGCTGTTTTTT,CASSPPGLAGLELFF
TRBV28,TRBD1,TRBJ1-1,.,TGTGCCAGCAGACATGGACAGGGTATGAGGGCTGAAGCTTTCTTT,CASRHGQGMRAEAFF
TRBV11-3,TRBD1,TRBJ1-3,.,TGTGCCAGCAGCAGTAGCACAGGGGCGCACTCTGGAAACACCATATATTTT,CASSSSTGAHSGNTIYF
TRBV7-2,TRBD1,TRBJ1-4,.,TGTGCCAGCAGCATCACCGGGACAGGGGGTGAAAAACTGTTTTTT,CASSITGTGGEKLFF
TRBV19,.,TRBJ1-1,.,TGTGCCAGTAGTCCCCCCGGGAACACTGAAGCTTTCTTT,CASSPPGNTEAFF
TRBV18,TRBD1,TRBJ1-1,.,TGTGCCAGCTCACCGACCGGGACAGGGGGCGCGGGAGCTTTCTTT,CASSPTGTGGAGAFF
TRBV3-1/TRBV3-2,.,TRBJ1-1,.,TGTGCCAGCAGCCAAGGGGCTCAGGGAACTGAAGCTTTCTTT,CASSQGAQGTEAFF
TRBV14,.,TRBJ1-2,few,TGTGCCAGCAGCCAGCAGGATAACTATGGCTACACCTTC,CASSQQDNYGYTF
TRBV28,.,TRBJ1-2,once,TGTGCCAGCACCCTACCGGGACACCGGTATGGCTACACCTTC,CASTLPGHRYGYTF
TRBV4-1,TRBD1,TRBJ1-1,.,TGCGCCAGCAGCCATCCCGGGACAGGGAACACTGAAGCTTTCTTT,CASSHPGTGNTEAFF
TRBV18,TRBD2,TRBJ2-3,.,TGTGCCAGCTCACCTCAGCCACTAGCGGGAGACCTGTCTACGCAGTATTTT,CASSPQPLAGDLSTQYF
TRBV2,TRBD1,TRBJ1-3,once,TGTGCCAGCAGAGACAGGGATGCCTCTGGAAACACCATATATTTT,CASRDRDASGNTIYF
TRBV10-3,.,TRBJ1-6,.,TGTGCCATCAGATCGGGGAATAATTCACCCCTCCACTTT,CAIRSGNNSPLHF
TRBV7-6,TRBD2,TRBJ2-2,.,TGTGCCAGCAGCTTAACTAGGACTAGCGGGACCACCGGGGAGCTGTTTTTT,CASSLTRTSGTTGELFF
TRBV30,.,TRBJ2-6,.,TGTGCCTGGAGTTTTCCCCCACAGGAACGCATCTCTGGGGCCAACGTCCTGACTTTC,CAWSFPPQERISGANVLTF
TRBV28,TRBD1,TRBJ2-3,.,TGTGCCAGCAGTACAGGGGGCGTGGAGGGACCCACAGATACGCAGTATTTT,CASSTGGVEGPTDTQYF
TRBV27,TRBD2,TRBJ2-3,.,TGTGCCAGCACCTGGACTAGCGGGTCCACAGATACGCAGTATTTT,CASTWTSGSTDTQYF
TRBV24-1,.,TRBJ1-5,.,TGTGCCACCAGTGACCCAGGGCGGCGGCAGCCCCAGCATTTT,CATSDPGRRQPQHF
TRBV5-1,TRBD1,TRBJ1-4,.,TGCGCCAGCAGCCCAGAGACAGGGCTGGGGGAAAAACTGTTTTTT,CASSPETGLGEKLFF
TRBV6-2/TRBV6-3,.,TRBJ2-5,once,TGTGCCAGCAGTTACTCGAGGCAGGGGAGGGAAGAGACCCAGTACTTC,CASSYSRQGREETQYF
TRBV4-1,.,TRBJ1-5,.,TGCGCCAGCAGCCCCTCGGCATACTATAGCAATCAGCCCCAGCATTTT,CASSPSAYYSNQPQHF
TRBV18,TRBD1,TRBJ2-3,.,TGTGCCAGCTCACCACAACTAGGACAGGGCACAGATACGCAGTATTTT,CASSPQLGQGTDTQYF
TRBV25-1,.,TRBJ1-2,.,TGTGCCAGCAGTGAATACGCCCTCACAGGGAACTATGGCTACACCTTC,CASSEYALTGNYGYTF
TRBV7-9,TRBD1,TRBJ1-4,.,TGTGCCAGCAGCCAGACAGGGGTGTTGAATGAAAAACTGTTTTTT,CASSQTGVLNEKLFF
TRBV6-2/TRBV6-3,.,TRBJ1-2,.,TGTGCCAGCAGTTACTCGACGGGACAACCCAACTATGGCTACACCTTC,CASSYSTGQPNYGYTF
TRBV5-4,.,TRBJ2-5,.,TGTGCCAGCAGCTTGGCCGGAGTAGCCGGGGGGACCCAGTACTTC,CASSLAGVAGGTQYF
TRBV7-8,TRBD1,TRBJ1-4,few,TGTGCCAGCAGGCATACGGGACAGCGACTTAATGAAAAACTGTTTTTT,CASRHTGQRLNEKLFF
TRBV5-6,.,TRBJ2-7,once,TGTGCCAGCAGCTTGTATGAGCAGGGCGTCTACGAGCAGTACTTC,CASSLYEQGVYEQYF
TRBV30,.,TRBJ1-2,.,TGTGCCTGGAGTCCGAACAGGGTCGGCTACACCTTC,CAWSPNRVGYTF
TRBV6-2/TRBV6-3,TRBD2,TRBJ2-2,.,TGTGCCAGCAGTTACCCTCGACTAGCGGGGTCGAACACCGGGGAGCTGTTTTTT,CASSYPRLAGSNTGELFF
TRBV14,TRBD1,TRBJ2-1,.,TGTGCCAGCAGCCATCAAACAGGGGGGAGAAGCCATGAGCAGTTCTTC,CASSHQTGGRSHEQFF
TRBV7-2,.,TRBJ1-5,.,TGTGCCAGCAGTTCGGGTTCGGGCAATCAGCCCCAGCATTTT,CASSSGSGNQPQHF
TRBV5-4,TRBD1,TRBJ1-1,once,TGTGCCAGCAGCAAACAGGGGGCGGGGAACACTGAAGCTTTCTTT,CASSKQGAGNTEAFF
TRBV7-2,.,TRBJ2-3,.,TGTGCCAGCAGCTTAGCAATTCCTCGCACAGATACGCAGTATTTT,CASSLAIPRTDTQYF
TRBV19,.,TRBJ1-3,.,TGTGCCAGTAGTCTAGGGACCCCAGGGTACGGAAACACCATATATTTT,CASSLGTPGYGNTIYF
TRBV7-9,TRBD2,TRBJ2-3,.,TGTGCCAGCAGCCCCGCTAGCGGGAGTTGGGATACGCAGTATTTT,CASSPASGSWDTQYF
TRBV27,.,TRBJ2-2,.,TGTGCCAGCAGTTTTAATGTCGGGGAGCTGTTTTTT,CASSFNVGELFF
TRBV9,TRBD1,TRBJ2-5,.,TGTGCCAGCAGCTCACAAAAAAGAACAGGGGACGAGACCCAGTACTTC,CASSSQKRTGDETQYF
TRBV5-1,TRBD2,TRBJ2-5,once,TGCGCCAGCAGCTCACGGACTAGCTTGGAGACCCAGTACTTC,CASSSRTSLETQYF
TRBV7-2,TRBD1,TRBJ1-1,.,TGTGCCAGCAGCTCCGCAGGGGGCTCACGGGAAGCTTTCTTT,CASSSAGGSREAFF
TRBV5-1,TRBD1,TRBJ2-7,.,TGCGCCAGCAGCCAAGCGACAGGGGGCGTTTCCTACGAGCAGTACTTC,CASSQATGGVSYEQYF
TRBV10-3,.,TRBJ1-1,.,TGTGCCATCAGCAACAGGAACACTGAAGCTTTCTTT,CAISNRNTEAFF
TRBV7-9,TRBD1,TRBJ1-6,.,TGTGCCAGCAGCCTGGACAGGGTCTATAATTCACCCCTCCACTTT,CASSLDRVYNSPLHF
TRBV7-9,.,TRBJ2-7,.,TGTGCCAGCAGGTCGGAACAGCTGGTCTACGAGCAGTACTTC,CASRSEQLVYEQYF
TRBV5-6,.,TRBJ2-3,.,TGTGCCAGCAGCGAAGGACTACCAGATACGCAGTATTTT,CASSEGLPDTQYF
TRBV19,TRBD1,TRBJ1-4,.,TGTGCCATTGGGACAGCCGCAACTAATGAAAAACTGTTTTTT,CAIGTAATNEKLFF
TRBV11-2,.,TRBJ2-3,.,TGTGCCAGCAGGGACAGCCGTCGCACAGATACGCAGTATTTT,CASRDSRRTDTQYF
TRBV28,TRBD1,TRBJ1-2,.,TGTGCCAGCAGTTTTAACAGGGGAAGCTACACCTTC,CASSFNRGSYTF